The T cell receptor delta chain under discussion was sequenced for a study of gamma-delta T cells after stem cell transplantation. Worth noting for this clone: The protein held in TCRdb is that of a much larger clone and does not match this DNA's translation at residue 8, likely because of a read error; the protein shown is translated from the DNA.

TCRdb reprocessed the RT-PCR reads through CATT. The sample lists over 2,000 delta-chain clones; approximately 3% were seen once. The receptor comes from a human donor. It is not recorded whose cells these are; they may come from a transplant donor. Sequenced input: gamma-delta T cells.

CDR3 DNA sequence: TGTGCCTGTGACACCATGAGTCCGGGGGATACGGAGTACACCGATAAACTCATCTTT. Encoded protein: CACDTMSPGDTEYTDKLIF. This chain links TRDV2 with TRDJ1, with TRDD3 matching 10 bases. With V trimmed by 0 bases and J by 0 bases, 12 bases remained unmatched. Per germline, CDR1 GEAIGNYY and CDR2 EKD. The CDR3 loop spans 19 amino acids.